The 11 T cell receptor beta chains given below trace back to one sample, sequenced in a study of blood T cell repertoires in COVID-19. The protocol was immunoSEQ multiplex PCR, while the TCRdb copy is restricted to in-frame clones and leaves out a portion. The data contain 30,000 to 35,000 clones, about four fifths of them singletons. The sample comprised peripheral blood. These receptors were collected from a man older than 75 with acute or convalescent COVID-19.

This chain uses TRBV15 with TRBJ2-2, with 7 bases aligning to TRBD1. The CDR3 consists of 13 residues. Germline V gene lookup returns CDR1 LNHNV and CDR2 YYDKDF (reference sequence). The V gene end was trimmed by 8 bases and the J gene end by 7 bases; junction bases not matched to a gene: 7. CDR3 sequence reads: CATVTGYSGELFF. CDR3 sequence (DNA): TGTGCCACCGTGACAGGGTATAGCGGGGAGCTGTTTTTT.

The rearrangement joins TRBV29-1 to TRBJ1-1; D is possibly TRBD1 (5 bases). The germline V gene encodes CDR1 SQVTM and CDR2 ANQGSEA. Trimming pared 4 bases from V and 5 bases from J, leaving 11 bases between. This CDR3 is 12 amino acids long. For the CDR3, the DNA is TGCAGCGTTGTACCTAAGGGGACTGAAGCTTTCTTT. This sequence encodes CSVVPKGTEAFF. The whole variable domain, remainder taken from reference TRBV29-1 and TRBJ1-1, is SAVISQKPSRDICQRGTSLTIQCQVDSQVTMMFWYRQQPGQSLTLIATANQGSEATYESGFVIDKFPISRPNLTFSTLTVSNMSPEDSSIYLCSVVPKGTEAFFGQGTRLTVV.

This chain uses TRBV7-2 with TRBJ2-3; TRBD2 might be the D (6 bases). The CDR3 has 15 amino acids. In germline, CDR1 is SGHTA, CDR2 FQGNSA. Trimming shortened V by 5 bases and J by 6 bases, and 18 bases separated the two germline ends. Here the CDR3 DNA reads TGTGCCAGCAGCCAGGGACGGGGGAACCGCGATACGCAGTATTTT. The encoded protein is CASSQGRGNRDTQYF.

This clone showed up just a few times. The chain uses TRBV5-1 and TRBJ2-7; TRBD1 matches 7 bases. The germline V gene has CDR1 SGHRS and CDR2 YFSETQ. The ends lost 0 bases at V and 3 bases at J; junction bases unmatched: 9. The CDR3 totals 16 residues. CDR3 sequence: CASSLAVGTALYEQYF. The CDR3 DNA reads as TGCGCCAGCAGCTTGGCGGTCGGGACAGCACTCTACGAGCAGTACTTC.

This chain connects TRBV7-6 to TRBJ2-7; possibly TRBD2 for D (6 bases). The V gene lost 1 base and the J gene lost 9 bases, with 16 bases spanning the gap. Germline CDR1 and CDR2: SGHVS and FNYEAQ. The CDR3 is made up of 14 amino acids. DNA of the CDR3: TGTGCCAGCAGCTTAGGTCCTGTCAGGGAGGTGCAGTACTTC. Protein sequence: CASSLGPVREVQYF.

This clone was found once. This chain uses TRBV7-9 with TRBJ1-1; 11 bases fit TRBD1. Germline V gene data show CDR1 as SEHNR and CDR2 as FQNEAQ (reference sequence). Unmatched junction bases numbered 1, after V lost 0 bases and J lost 4 bases. The length of the CDR3 is 15 residues. The DNA of the CDR3 is TGTGCCAGCAGCTTAGCCGGGACAGGGGGCACTGAAGCTTTCTTT. Its translation is CASSLAGTGGTEAFF.

The chain is built from TRBV3-1 (or the pseudogene TRBV3-2) and TRBJ1-2; 7 bases map to TRBD1. The J segment lost 0 bases and the V segment lost 0 bases, leaving 4 bases of the junction unmatched. The germline CDR1 and CDR2 sequences are LGHDT and YNNKEL (reference sequence). This CDR3 has 16 amino acids. The CDR3 sequence is CASSQERDRPNYGYTF. In DNA form, the CDR3 reads TGTGCCAGCAGCCAAGAGAGGGACAGACCTAACTATGGCTACACCTTC.

The CDR3 here is CASSQSKDRGSYEQYF. DNA of the CDR3: TGCGCCAGCAGTCAATCTAAGGACAGGGGATCCTACGAGCAGTACTTC. This chain links TRBV23-1 with TRBJ2-7; 9 positions agree with TRBD1. TRBV23-1 carries the ORF label, with uncertain function. Germline trimming cut 0 bases from V and 1 base from J; bases unmatched to any gene: 4. CDR3 size: 16 residues.

The chain links TRBV18 to TRBJ1-2, with a possible D match to TRBD1 (6 bases). CDR1 KGHSH and CDR2 LQKENI come from the germline V gene. V shed 3 bases and J shed 2 bases, with 13 bases lying between them. The CDR3 consists of 15 residues. As DNA, the CDR3 is TGTGCCAGCTCACCGGGAGCGGGACACAACTATGGCTACACCTTC. Translated: CASSPGAGHNYGYTF.

The V call is TRBV5-1, the J call TRBJ1-2, with 8 bases that match TRBD1. This CDR3 has 14 residues. Per germline, CDR1 SGHRS and CDR2 YFSETQ. J gave up 3 bases and V 2 bases, and 3 bases lay outside the gene matches. The CDR3 DNA reads as TGCGCCAGCAGCTTACAGGGGGGAGACTATGGCTACACCTTC. It translates to CASSLQGGDYGYTF.

The chain carries TRBV19 and TRBJ2-1; TRBD2 agrees at 7 bases. V was pared by 3 bases and J by 1 base, with 12 bases of the junction left unmatched. The CDR3 contains 18 residues. Germline V lookup: CDR1 LNHDA, CDR2 SQIVND (reference sequence). The CDR3 DNA is TGTGCCAGTAGTATCCCCTCAGGCAGCGGGGTGTCCTACAATGAGCAGTTCTTC. Translating it yields CASSIPSGSGVSYNEQFF.